This T cell receptor (beta chain) came from a study of T cell changes during pregnancy in multiple sclerosis. Germline V gives CDR1 LNHNV, CDR2 YYDKDF (reference sequence). The CDR3 covers 14 residues. J gave up 2 bases and V 8 bases, and 9 bases lay outside the gene matches. In its sample, this clone was seen once. Method: immunoSEQ multiplex PCR; TCRdb's copy keeps in-frame clones and lacks some. Of roughly 12,000 clones listed, roughly 82% are singletons. The starting material was CD8+ T cells from peripheral blood mononuclear cells, obtained after pregnancy. The V call is TRBV15, the J call TRBJ2-7; TRBD2 matches 7 bases. This TCR was recovered from a female donor in good health, enrolled as a control in a pregnancy study. CDR3 sequence reads: CATAEGLLPYEQYF. The CDR3, as DNA: TGTGCCACCGCCGAGGGACTACTTCCCTACGAGCAGTACTTC.